The clone carrying this TCR beta chain was observed a handful of times. Its antigen is still unknown. Germline V CDR1 and CDR2: DFQATT, SNEGSKA (reference sequence). The CDR3 contains 13 residues. The V segment lost 6 bases and the J segment 7 bases; nucleotides outside the gene matches: 9. TCRdb redid the calling of the RACE reads with MiXCR, one entry per CDR3 protein. This table has 280,000 or so distinct CDR3 sequences, around 7% appearing once. This sample is drawn from a study of human T cells and chemical hapten exposure. Study as a whole: Patients, predominantly female, presented with alopecia areata, totalis or universalis.

Notes on the study in general: Compared to controls, expanded TCRs made significantly more large clusters of similar CDR3s.

Time point meaning: pre-sensitization, week 0. Documented treatment: therapeutic diphenylcyclopropenone sensitization with weekly scalp DPC. The starting material was whole blood, obtained in connection with sensitization to the hapten diphenylcyclopropenone (DPC). The chain has TRBV20-1 and TRBJ1-2; 9 bases match TRBD1. This TCR derives from a man between 18 and 35 years old with alopecia areata. Some clones in this sample may be carry-over from other donors' samples. The CDR3 region is CSAPQQGAIGYTF. The CDR3 DNA reads TGCAGTGCCCCGCAACAGGGGGCGATTGGCTACACCTTC.